These T cell receptor beta chains were read from a single sample in a study of blood T cell repertoires in COVID-19. Clones were sequenced by immunoSEQ multiplex PCR, and TCRdb holds only the in-frame ones, with some missing. The sample includes about 400,000 clones, around 90% seen only once; the top ten take 2% to 2.5%. The sequenced material came from PBMCs or T cells enriched from blood (not recorded which). These receptors were obtained from a woman aged 40 to 50 with acute COVID-19. Each CDR3 is given with its conserved first and last residue. D genes are given only for firm matches. Only part of the rows carry a size: once, few, many, or a class if the clone is expanded.

>TRBJ2-7|NA|TRBV2|TRBD2
TGTGCCAGCAGCGTTGGACTAGCCTACGAGCAGTACTTC
CASSVGLAYEQYF
>TRBJ2-7|NA|TRBV11-2|TRBD1
TGTGCCAGCAGCTCCCCCAAGGGGGACAGGCACTCCTACGAGCAGTACTTC
CASSSPKGDRHSYEQYF
>TRBJ2-7|few|TRBV4-1|NA
TGCGCCAGCAGCCAGCACAGGGATATAGGCTACGAGCAGTACTTC
CASSQHRDIGYEQYF
>TRBJ2-7|NA|TRBV7-9|TRBD1
TGTGCCAGCAGCCTCAGGACAGGCAGTTCCTACGAGCAGTACTTC
CASSLRTGSSYEQYF
>TRBJ1-2|NA|TRBV4-1|TRBD1
TGCGCCAGCAGCCCCCCTCCTGACAGGGTGAGAGATGGCTACACCTTC
CASSPPPDRVRDGYTF
>TRBJ1-2|NA|TRBV12-3/TRBV12-4|NA
TGTGCCAGCAGTTTTTCACAGGGTGTTGGCTACACCTTC
CASSFSQGVGYTF
>TRBJ2-3|NA|TRBV3-1/TRBV3-2|TRBD2
TGTGCCAGCAGCCAAACTTCCCTTGGTAGCGGGGTTACAGATACGCAGTATTTT
CASSQTSLGSGVTDTQYF
>TRBJ1-3|once|TRBV7-2|TRBD1
TGTGCCAGCAGCGCTACCGGGACAGGGGTACACACCATATATTTT
CASSATGTGVHTIYF
>TRBJ1-1|few|TRBV29-1|TRBD1
TGCAGCGTCCGGACAGGGGGGGACACTGAAGCTTTCTTT
CSVRTGGDTEAFF
>TRBJ1-1|NA|TRBV29-1|NA
TGCAGCGTTGACAGGGTGGGGGCTTTCTTT
CSVDRVGAFF
>TRBJ2-7|once|TRBV21-1|NA
TGTGCCAGCAGCAAAGAGGACCGACAGGTTAACTTC
CASSKEDRQVNF
>TRBJ2-1|NA|TRBV24-1|TRBD2
TGTGCCACCAGTGAAACTAGCGGGGGGTTAAATGAGCAGTTCTTC
CATSETSGGLNEQFF
>TRBJ2-2|NA|TRBV5-4|NA
TGTGCCAGCAGCATTGGACTACTGAACACCGGGGAGCTGTTTTTT
CASSIGLLNTGELFF
>TRBJ1-1|NA|TRBV30|NA
TGTGCCTGGAGGGCAATCCCGGGAACTGAAGCTTTCTTT
CAWRAIPGTEAFF
>TRBJ1-6|NA|TRBV30|NA
TGTGCCTGGAAGTACAGTAATTCACCCCTCCACTTT
CAWKYSNSPLHF
>TRBJ2-7|few|TRBV18|TRBD2
TGTGCCAGCTCAGATGGACTAGCGGGTTACGAGCAGTACTTC
CASSDGLAGYEQYF
>TRBJ1-2|NA|TRBV3-1/TRBV3-2|NA
TGTGCCAGCAGCCAAGAACTGTTCTATGGCTACACCTTC
CASSQELFYGYTF
>TRBJ1-3|NA|TRBV18|NA
TGTGCCAGCTCGCCGGAAGGGGTAAACACCATATATTTT
CASSPEGVNTIYF
>TRBJ2-5|many|TRBV30|NA
TGTGCCTGGAGCATTGCGGGGTTCGAGACCCAGTACTTC
CAWSIAGFETQYF
>TRBJ1-1|NA|TRBV9|NA
TGTGCCAGCAGAGCTATATTAGGGGGTAACACTGAAGCTTTCTTT
CASRAILGGNTEAFF
>TRBJ1-5|NA|TRBV19|NA
TGTGCCAGTAGTATAGATAGGGGGCAGCCCCAGCATTTT
CASSIDRGQPQHF
>TRBJ1-5|NA|TRBV15|NA
TGTGCCACCAGCAGAGCGACAGGAAATCAGCCCCAGCATTTT
CATSRATGNQPQHF
>TRBJ2-7|NA|TRBV12-3/TRBV12-4|NA
TGTGCCAGCAGGTACGGACAGTTAGAGCAGTACTTC
CASRYGQLEQYF
>TRBJ1-2|NA|TRBV6-1|TRBD1
TGTGCCAGCAGTGAGGGACAGCTGGGCTATGGCTACACCTTC
CASSEGQLGYGYTF
>TRBJ1-3|NA|TRBV11-2|NA
TGTGCCAGCAGCAATTTGGTCGGTGGAAACACCATATATTTT
CASSNLVGGNTIYF
>TRBJ1-6|NA|TRBV6-5|NA
TGTGCCAGCAGAGCCCTAGGGGTTTACAATTCACCCCTCCACTTT
CASRALGVYNSPLHF
>TRBJ2-5|NA|TRBV19|TRBD1
TGTGCCAGTAGTATTGGAACAGGGGGTGGATCGGAGACCCAGTACTTC
CASSIGTGGGSETQYF
>TRBJ2-7|few|TRBV5-4|TRBD1
TGTGCCAGCAGCCCCGCCGGGACAGGTATCTACGAGCAGTACTTC
CASSPAGTGIYEQYF
>TRBJ2-1|NA|TRBV11-3|NA
TGTGCCAGCAGCTTAACGGGAGACATCTACAATGAGCAGTTCTTC
CASSLTGDIYNEQFF
>TRBJ2-7|few|TRBV9|TRBD1
TGTGCCAGCAGCGTAGAGGCAGGGGGCTTGTACGAGCAGTACTTC
CASSVEAGGLYEQYF
>TRBJ2-6|NA|TRBV18|TRBD1
TGTGCCAGCTCACCAGGACAGGGGGGTAGCTCTGGGGCCAACGTCCTGACTTTC
CASSPGQGGSSGANVLTF
>TRBJ2-2|once|TRBV5-1|TRBD1
TGCGCCAGCAGCCCGGGGACAGGGGCCAACACCGGGGAGCTGTTTTTT
CASSPGTGANTGELFF
>TRBJ2-5|NA|TRBV5-1|TRBD2
TGCGCCAGCAGCACCAGCGGGGGGGCCGGCGAGACCCAGTACTTC
CASSTSGGAGETQYF
>TRBJ1-1|NA|TRBV11-2|NA
TGTGCCAGCAGCGGTGCAACGGTTTCTGAAGCTTTCTTT
CASSGATVSEAFF
>TRBJ1-2|few|TRBV27|NA
TGTGCCAGCCTTGGGATGTCACGGGGAGACTATGGCTACACCTTC
CASLGMSRGDYGYTF
>TRBJ2-5|NA|TRBV5-1|NA
TGCGCCAGCAGCTTGGTGTCCGGGGGAGAGACCCAGTACTTC
CASSLVSGGETQYF
>TRBJ1-1|NA|TRBV29-1|NA
TGCAGCGTTGAAGTCATAAAGGGGGTCACTGAAGCTTTCTTT
CSVEVIKGVTEAFF
>TRBJ2-3|NA|TRBV7-9|NA
TGTGCCAGCAGCACTGGCGGGACTAGCACAGATACGCAGTATTTT
CASSTGGTSTDTQYF
>TRBJ1-4|NA|TRBV24-1|NA
TGTGCCACCCCTTGCCACAGCTCAACTAATGAAAAACTGTTTTTT
CATPCHSSTNEKLFF
>TRBJ2-7|NA|TRBV5-1|TRBD1
TGCGCCAGCAGCCCCGAGACAGGGTCCTACGAGCAGTACTTC
CASSPETGSYEQYF
>TRBJ2-7|NA|TRBV24-1|NA
TGTGCCACCGCCCATTCGGACAGCCACGAGCAGTACTTC
CATAHSDSHEQYF
>TRBJ1-3|NA|TRBV7-6|TRBD1
TGTGCCAGCAGCTCCCAACCGGGACAGGGAGGAAACACCATATATTTT
CASSSQPGQGGNTIYF
>TRBJ1-5|NA|TRBV5-8|NA
TGTGCCAGCAGCCTACAGGGCACCCTCAATCAGCCCCAGCATTTT
CASSLQGTLNQPQHF
>TRBJ2-7|NA|TRBV10-3|NA
TGTGCCATCAGTGGGGGAGGGGGTGAACCGTACTTC
CAISGGGGEPYF
>TRBJ1-2|NA|TRBV29-1|NA
TGCAGCGTTGAAAATCGGGACAACCGCTATGGCTACACCTTC
CSVENRDNRYGYTF
>TRBJ1-2|once|TRBV6-5|TRBD1
TGTGCCAGCAGGGCTAGGGACAGGCCTTCCTATGGCTACACCTTC
CASRARDRPSYGYTF
>TRBJ2-1|once|TRBV28|NA
TGTGCCAGCAGTTTAGATGGAGACGACAATGAGCAGTTCTTC
CASSLDGDDNEQFF
>TRBJ1-5|NA|TRBV24-1|TRBD1
TGTGCCACCAGTGAACCGGGACAGCAGCAGCCCCAGCATTTT
CATSEPGQQQPQHF
>TRBJ1-1|NA|TRBV18|NA
TGTGCCAGCTCACCACAGGGGGATACTGAAGCTTTCTTT
CASSPQGDTEAFF
>TRBJ2-7|NA|TRBV6-5|TRBD2
TGTGCCAGCAGACGGACTAGCGGGGACGAGCAGTACTTC
CASRRTSGDEQYF
>TRBJ1-2|NA|TRBV7-9|TRBD1
TGTGCCAGCAGCTTAGCGCAGGCAGGGGGATACTATGGCTACACCTTC
CASSLAQAGGYYGYTF
>TRBJ1-1|NA|TRBV18|TRBD1
TGTGCCAGCTCAACTGGACAGGGCGCGGACACTGAAGCTTTCTTT
CASSTGQGADTEAFF
>TRBJ1-5|NA|TRBV19|NA
TGTGCCAGTAGTATAGGCCAGGGGCTTGTAAGTAATCAGCCCCAGCATTTT
CASSIGQGLVSNQPQHF
>TRBJ1-1|NA|TRBV27|TRBD1
TGTGCCAGCACCAAATGGGTAGGGACAGGGGCCACTGAAGCTTTCTTT
CASTKWVGTGATEAFF